Sequencing of this T cell receptor (beta chain) was carried out in a study of T cells expressing NK-cell markers. Broader study findings: Dominance of the CD3+CD56-NKG2C+ fraction by these clonotypes also held in four donors. HCMV specificity was not established for the expanded NKG2C+ T cell clones.

This CDR3 is 15 amino acids long. Germline values: CDR1 SGHTA, CDR2 FQGNSA. TCRdb reprocessed the 5' RACE reads and reports one entry per CDR3 protein, with no DNA. Its table records a few hundred thousand distinct CDR3 sequences. As regards this clonotype: The target antigen is unknown.

The chain uses TRBV7-2 and TRBJ2-3; the D gene TCRdb calls, TRBD1, cannot be checked with no DNA. The TCR was taken from a man in his late teens or twenties in good health. Specimen: blood T cells: a sorted CD56 or NKG2C T cell subset, CD4+ or CD8+ T cells, or bulk PBMC T cells (not recorded which). This chain's CDR3 is CASSFRGGAPDTQYF.